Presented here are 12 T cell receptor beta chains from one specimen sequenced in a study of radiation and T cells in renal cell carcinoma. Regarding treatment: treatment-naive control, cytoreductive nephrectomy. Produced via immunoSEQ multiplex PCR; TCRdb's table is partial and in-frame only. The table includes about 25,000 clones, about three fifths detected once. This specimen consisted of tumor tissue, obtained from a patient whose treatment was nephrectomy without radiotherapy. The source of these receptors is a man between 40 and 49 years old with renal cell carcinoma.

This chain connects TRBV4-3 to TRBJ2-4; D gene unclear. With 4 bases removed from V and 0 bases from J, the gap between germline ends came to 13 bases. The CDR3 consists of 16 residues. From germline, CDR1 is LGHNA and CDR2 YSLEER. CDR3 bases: TGCGCCAGCAGCCCAGACGGACCTCTAGCCAAAAACATTCAGTACTTC. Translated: CASSPDGPLAKNIQYF.

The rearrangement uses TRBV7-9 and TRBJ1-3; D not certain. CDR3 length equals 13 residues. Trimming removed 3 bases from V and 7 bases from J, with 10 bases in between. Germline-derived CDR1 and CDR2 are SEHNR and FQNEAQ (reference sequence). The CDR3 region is CASSFGQANTIYF. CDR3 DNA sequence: TGTGCCAGCAGCTTTGGGCAGGCTAACACCATATATTTT.

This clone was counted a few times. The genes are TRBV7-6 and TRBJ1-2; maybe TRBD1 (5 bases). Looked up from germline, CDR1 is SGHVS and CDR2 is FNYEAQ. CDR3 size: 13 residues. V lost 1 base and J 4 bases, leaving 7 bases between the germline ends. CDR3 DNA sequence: TGTGCCAGCAGCTTAGGACAGTTCTATGGCTACACCTTC. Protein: CASSLGQFYGYTF.

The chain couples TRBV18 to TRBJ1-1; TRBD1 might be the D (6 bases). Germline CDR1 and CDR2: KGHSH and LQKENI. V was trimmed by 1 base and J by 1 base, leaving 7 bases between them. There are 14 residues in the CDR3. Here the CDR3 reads CASSPRTANTEAFF. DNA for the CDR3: TGTGCCAGCTCACCACGGACAGCGAACACTGAAGCTTTCTTT.

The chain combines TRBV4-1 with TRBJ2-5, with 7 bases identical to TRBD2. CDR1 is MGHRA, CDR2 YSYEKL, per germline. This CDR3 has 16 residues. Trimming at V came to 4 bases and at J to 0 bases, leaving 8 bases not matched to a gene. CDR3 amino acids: CASSPRWLADQETQYF. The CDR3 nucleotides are TGCGCCAGCAGCCCTAGGTGGCTAGCGGACCAAGAGACCCAGTACTTC.

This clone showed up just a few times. As DNA, the CDR3 is TGCGCCAGCAGCTTGATACCGGGACAGGGGTACAATGAGCAGTTCTTC. This translates into CASSLIPGQGYNEQFF. This sequence joins TRBV5-1 and TRBJ2-1; 10 positions match TRBD1. The CDR3 contains 16 residues. J lost 4 bases, V lost 1 base, and 5 bases had no gene match. CDR1 and CDR2 (germline): SGHRS, YFSETQ.

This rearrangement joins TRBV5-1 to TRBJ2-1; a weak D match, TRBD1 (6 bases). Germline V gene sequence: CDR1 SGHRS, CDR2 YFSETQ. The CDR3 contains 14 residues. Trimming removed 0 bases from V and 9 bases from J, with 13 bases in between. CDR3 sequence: CASSLVLEGVEQFF. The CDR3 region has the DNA TGCGCCAGCAGCTTGGTTCTAGAGGGGGTTGAGCAGTTCTTC.

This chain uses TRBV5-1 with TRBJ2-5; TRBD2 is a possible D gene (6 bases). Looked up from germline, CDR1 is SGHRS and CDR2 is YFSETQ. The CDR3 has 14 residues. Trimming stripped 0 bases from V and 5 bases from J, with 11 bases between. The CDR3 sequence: CASSLGGGIETQYF. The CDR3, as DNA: TGCGCCAGCAGCTTGGGTGGAGGGATCGAGACCCAGTACTTC.

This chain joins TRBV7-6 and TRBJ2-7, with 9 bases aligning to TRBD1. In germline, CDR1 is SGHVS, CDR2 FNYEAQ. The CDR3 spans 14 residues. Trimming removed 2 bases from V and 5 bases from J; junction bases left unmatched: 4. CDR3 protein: CASSLSGTGNEQYF. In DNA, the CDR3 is TGTGCCAGCAGCTTATCCGGGACAGGGAACGAGCAGTACTTC.

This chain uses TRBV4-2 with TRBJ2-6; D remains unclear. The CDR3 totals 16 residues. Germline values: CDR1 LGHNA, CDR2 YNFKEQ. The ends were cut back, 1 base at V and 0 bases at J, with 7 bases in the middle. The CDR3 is CASSQGSGSGANVLTF. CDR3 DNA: TGTGCCAGCAGCCAAGGGTCAGGCTCTGGGGCCAACGTCCTGACTTTC.

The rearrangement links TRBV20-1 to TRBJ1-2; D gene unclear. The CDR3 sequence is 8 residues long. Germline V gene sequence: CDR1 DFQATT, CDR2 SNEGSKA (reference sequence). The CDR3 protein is CRAGGYTF. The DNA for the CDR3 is TGCAGGGCGGGTGGCTACACCTTC.

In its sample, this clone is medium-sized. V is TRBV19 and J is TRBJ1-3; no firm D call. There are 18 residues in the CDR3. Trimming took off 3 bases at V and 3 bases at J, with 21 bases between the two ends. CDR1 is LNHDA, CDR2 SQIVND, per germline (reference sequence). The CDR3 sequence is CASSIRGRGLVGGNTIYF. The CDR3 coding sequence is TGTGCCAGTAGTATTAGAGGACGGGGATTGGTAGGTGGAAACACCATATATTTT.